Given below is one T cell receptor (beta chain) in context. Its antigen is still unknown. The input lacks base qualities; no much larger clone sits a single base away. The CDR3 holds 15 amino acids from the cysteine to the phenylalanine. This entry keeps only the CDR3 DNA: 45 bases, framed from base 1. Per the germline V gene (reference sequence), SEHNR is the CDR1 and FQNEAQ is the CDR2. V loses 1 base of germline sequence and J loses 0 bases, and the interval between the two ends is 10 bases. The sample belongs to a study of a mutant IDH1 vaccine in newly diagnosed glioma (dated by TCRdb to the early 2020s). With respect to the entire study: Patients were given eight vaccinations, in weeks 1, 3, 5, 7, 11, 15, 19 and 23, which matched visits V03 through V10. Vaccination began 4-6 weeks after radiotherapy alone, or alongside temozolomide cycles in the chemotherapy-containing groups. Of the approximately 30 treated patients, approximately 62% were male and roughly 38% were female, and a mean age of around 40 years was recorded. Before enrollment, most patients had been given radiochemotherapy with temozolomide as standard therapy, while the rest had received either radiotherapy alone or temozolomide alone. Six visits were used for peripheral blood collection: V03 (baseline), V05, V07, V10, V12 and V13. For exploratory analyses, some 24 treated patients had longitudinal TCRB deep sequencing done wherever samples were available.

The method was the immunoSEQ multiplex PCR assay. Following the manufacturer's protocol, the hsTCRB Kit was used to amplify rearranged TCR beta chain sequences. TCRB libraries were sequenced on an Illumina MiSeq. The paper's data handling went like this. The kit vendor's proprietary platform handled demultiplexing, trimming and gene mapping. This is the immuneACCESS table as TCRdb keeps it, with only in-frame sequences that have V and J called. A part of the clones is gone; compared with another copy, unresolved V genes explain less than half, and the rest is unexplained. V, J and clone size were drawn from that table, and D and trimming were deduced from the DNA. The sample contains over 45,000 clones, about 88% of them found a single time. The top ten constitute approximately 7.4% of the sample. Broader findings and caveats from the paper: The authors noted that analyses of patient blood samples could not be reproduced because of sample limitations. Immune responses induced by the vaccine were seen in roughly 92% of patients across multiple MHC alleles. Pseudoprogression appeared unrelated to alterations in the top peripheral T cell clonotypes detected by TCRB sequencing. Availability determined which PBMC samples were chosen for TCRB deep sequencing.

This specimen's time point label, interpreted: week 5, during vaccination. Each vaccine dose was 300 ug of a 20-mer mutant IDH1 peptide in Montanide, given subcutaneously with topical imiquimod. Donors had newly diagnosed WHO grade 3 or 4 IDH1-mutant astrocytomas with loss of nuclear ATRX. The samples were drawn from NOA16, a multicentre, single-arm, open-label phase I trial in Germany that tested a mutant IDH1 peptide vaccine in humans for the first time. Genomic DNA for TCRB sequencing was isolated from EDTA blood with the DNeasy Blood and Tissue Kit. This TCR was recovered from a woman aged 50 to 60 with glioma. The sample in question was PBMCs, obtained from a glioma patient whose treatment included an IDH1 peptide vaccine. The rearrangement joined TRBV7-9 to TRBJ2-7; the D gene is possibly TRBD1, with 6 bases matching. The CDR3: CASSLGQGYSYEQYF. Read as DNA, the sequence is TGTGCCAGCAGCTTAGGGCAGGGGTACTCCTACGAGCAGTACTTC.